This T cell receptor (beta chain) was recovered during a study of identical twins' blood T cells. Turning to the study itself: About twelve libraries, six alpha and six beta, gave about 50 million reads. Findings of the study overall: Twin similarity might stem from environmental factors, not only genetics.

Per the authors' pipeline: Per-library CDR3 reads ranged about 2.2 to 4 million; clonotypes, ~85,000 to ~500,000. TCRdb used MiXCR to reprocess the 5' RACE reads, holding one entry per CDR3 protein. The V and J calls follow TCRdb's processing rather than the paper's. Among 300,000 to 400,000 distinct CDR3 sequences listed, roughly 28% were seen once. Germline loops: CDR1 SGHRS, CDR2 YFSETQ. With 5 bases clipped from V and 2 bases from J, the junction kept 6 bases outside the gene matches. This CDR3 contains 14 residues. Likely shared infections and vaccines: all three twin pairs were reared together. This clonotype was recorded many times. Its antigen is as yet unknown.

The source of this sequence is a woman aged 18 to 50 in good health. Sequencing was done on a sample of PBMCs. This rearrangement joins TRBV5-1 to TRBJ1-2, with TRBD1 matching over 7 bases. This CDR3 is CASRPTGQNYGYTF. The CDR3 DNA reads as TGCGCCAGCAGACCCACGGGACAGAACTATGGCTACACCTTC.